Listed below are T cell receptor beta chains from one sample, sequenced in a study of blood T cell repertoires in COVID-19. Using immunoSEQ multiplex PCR, the repertoire was profiled, and TCRdb retains in-frame clones only, with some absent. The sample consists of roughly 150,000 clones, 87% of them appearing once. The sequenced material came from peripheral blood. These receptors were obtained from a human donor in a cohort sampled during active COVID-19. Each CDR3 is given with its conserved first and last residue. The D gene is left open where the match is weak. Not every row has a clone size; where given, it reads once, few, many or a size class.

clone_size j_call d_call v_call cdr3_nt cdr3_aa
. TRBJ1-2 . TRBV24-1 TGTGCCACCAGTGAGTTCGGGGACTATGGCTACACCTTC CATSEFGDYGYTF
. TRBJ2-2 . TRBV28 TGTGCCAGCATGGCTCAGTCCTTCGAGGCCGCCGGGGAGCTGTTTTTT CASMAQSFEAAGELFF
few TRBJ1-1 . TRBV6-1 TGTGCCAGCAGTGAAGGGGCAGGGTTTATGTATGGGCTCGACACTGAAGCTTTCTTT CASSEGAGFMYGLDTEAFF
. TRBJ1-2 . TRBV7-8 TGTGCCAGCAGCCCACCGACCGGGGTTGGCTATGGCTACACCTTC CASSPPTGVGYGYTF
. TRBJ2-1 . TRBV14 TGTGCCAGCAGCCAAGTAGGTAGCGGCCCCTCCTACAATGAGCAGTTCTTC CASSQVGSGPSYNEQFF
. TRBJ2-7 . TRBV12-3/TRBV12-4 TGTGCCAGCAGTCGCGGGATCGACTACGAGCAGTACTTC CASSRGIDYEQYF
. TRBJ2-1 TRBD1 TRBV4-3 TGCGCCAGCAGCCACGGGACAGGGGTCGGTGAGCAGTTCTTC CASSHGTGVGEQFF
. TRBJ1-5 . TRBV11-3 TGTGCCAGCAGCCACCTTAAACCGACAGCACCTTATAGCAATCAGCCCCAGCATTTT CASSHLKPTAPYSNQPQHF
. TRBJ2-1 TRBD2 TRBV30 TGTGCCTGGAGTGGACTAGCGGGAGTATCTAATGAGCAGTTCTTC CAWSGLAGVSNEQFF
. TRBJ2-7 TRBD1 TRBV3-1/TRBV3-2 TGTGCCAGCAGCCAAGACCGGGACAGCATCTACGAGCAGTACTTC CASSQDRDSIYEQYF
. TRBJ1-4 . TRBV4-2 TGTGCCAGCAGCCAAGAAAGAAGGTTGGGTCGGGTGATCGAGGAAAAACTGTTTTTT CASSQERRLGRVIEEKLFF
. TRBJ1-1 . TRBV20-1 TGCAGTGCTAGAGATGAGGCGGAAGCTTTCTTT CSARDEAEAFF
. TRBJ2-7 TRBD2 TRBV5-4 TGTGCCAGCAGCCCAGGACTAGCGGGGCGCGGGGCCGAGCAGTACTTC CASSPGLAGRGAEQYF
few TRBJ1-5 . TRBV5-5 TGTGCCAGCAGCTTGAAAAGCAGGGAGGGTCAGCCCCAGCATTTT CASSLKSREGQPQHF
. TRBJ2-1 TRBD2 TRBV7-3 TGTGCCAGCAGCCCGAGGGCGGGGGGGCAGTACAATGAGCAGTTCTTC CASSPRAGGQYNEQFF
. TRBJ2-1 . TRBV28 TGTGCCATAGGAGCGGTCTCCTACAATGAGCAGTTCTTC CAIGAVSYNEQFF
. TRBJ1-1 . TRBV30 TGTGCCTGGAGTAGGGGAACTGAAGCTTTCTTT CAWSRGTEAFF
. TRBJ2-1 TRBD2 TRBV5-1 TGCGCCAGCAGCTTGGTACTAGCGGGAGGGACCAATGAGCAGTTCTTC CASSLVLAGGTNEQFF
. TRBJ2-3 TRBD2 TRBV10-2 TGCGCCAGCAGGACTAGCGGGTCAGATACGCAGTATTTT CASRTSGSDTQYF
. TRBJ2-7 . TRBV5-4 TGTGCCAGCAGCTTGGTGACTGCTAGCTCCTACGAGCAGTACTTC CASSLVTASSYEQYF
. TRBJ1-2 . TRBV19 TGTGCCAGTAGTATAGACTTGGAGGGAGGCTACACCTTC CASSIDLEGGYTF
. TRBJ1-1 . TRBV28 TGTGCCAGCACCCTAAAGAAGAGGAACACTGAAGCTTTCTTT CASTLKKRNTEAFF
. TRBJ2-7 TRBD1 TRBV11-3 TGTGCCAGCAGCTTAGGGGACAGCTCCCACTACGAGCAGTACTTC CASSLGDSSHYEQYF
few TRBJ2-7 TRBD1 TRBV27 TGTGCCAGCAGTCCGAGCGGGACAGGGGAAGAGCAGTACTTC CASSPSGTGEEQYF
once TRBJ2-1 TRBD2 TRBV3-1/TRBV3-2 TGTGCCAGCAGGCTACGGACTAGCGGACTATACAATGAGCAGTTCTTC CASRLRTSGLYNEQFF
. TRBJ2-7 TRBD2 TRBV5-6 TGTGCCAGCAGCTTGGCTGGGACTAGTGCGACCGAGCAGTACTTC CASSLAGTSATEQYF
. TRBJ2-5 TRBD2 TRBV7-2 TGTGCCAGCAGCAAGGGACTAGCGGGGGATGAGACCCAGTACTTC CASSKGLAGDETQYF
. TRBJ2-7 TRBD1 TRBV6-1 TGTGCCAGCAGTGAATGGGACAGGGGATCCTACGAGCAGTACTTC CASSEWDRGSYEQYF
. TRBJ1-4 TRBD1 TRBV28 TGTGCCAGTAGTTACAGGGGGCATCGAACTAATGAAAAACTGTTTTTT CASSYRGHRTNEKLFF
. TRBJ2-7 . TRBV30 TGTGCCTGGAGATCCGCCAGGGCCTACGAGCAGTACTTC CAWRSARAYEQYF
. TRBJ2-6 TRBD1 TRBV19 TGTGCCACGGAGACAGGGGCGTACTCTGGGGCCAACGTCCTGACTTTC CATETGAYSGANVLTF
. TRBJ2-7 TRBD1 TRBV19 TGTGCCAGTGGGGACAGGGACGAGCAGTACTTC CASGDRDEQYF
. TRBJ1-1 TRBD1 TRBV19 TGTGCCAGCTCATGGGGGGACAGCGCTAACACTGAAGCTTTCTTT CASSWGDSANTEAFF
. TRBJ2-3 TRBD2 TRBV29-1 TGCAGCGTTGAAAAGTCGGGACTAGCGGGCGATACGCAGTATTTT CSVEKSGLAGDTQYF
. TRBJ1-1 . TRBV20-1 TGCAGTGCTAGTCCTGACAGGAACACTGAAGCTTTCTTT CSASPDRNTEAFF
once TRBJ2-7 TRBD1 TRBV5-1 TGCGCCAGCAGACCTTACGGGACAGTTAACGAGCAGTACTTC CASRPYGTVNEQYF
. TRBJ2-7 . TRBV28 TGTGCCAGCACAATAGACAACGACTCCTACGAGCAGTACTTC CASTIDNDSYEQYF
. TRBJ2-2 . TRBV9 TGTGCCAGCACGGGATTTTCCGGGGAGCTGTTTTTT CASTGFSGELFF
. TRBJ2-6 . TRBV5-6 TGTGCCAGCAGCTTCCGGAGAACTGGGGCCAACGTCCTGACTTTC CASSFRRTGANVLTF
. TRBJ1-2 . TRBV28 TGTGCCAGCAGAGAAAACAGAAATGCAGACTATGGCTACACCTTC CASRENRNADYGYTF
. TRBJ2-3 TRBD2 TRBV30 TGTGCCTGGAGTGGACTAGCGGGATTGAGGACAGATACGCAGTATTTT CAWSGLAGLRTDTQYF
few TRBJ1-1 . TRBV5-1 TGCGCCAGCAGCTTGAGCACGGGGAACACTGAAGCTTTCTTT CASSLSTGNTEAFF
. TRBJ1-1 TRBD1 TRBV28 TGTGCCAGCAGCCTTCCGACAGGGTTCATGAACACTGAAGCTTTCTTT CASSLPTGFMNTEAFF
once TRBJ1-1 TRBD1 TRBV29-1 TGCAGCGTTAAAGGGACAGGTTCGAACACTGAAGCTTTCTTT CSVKGTGSNTEAFF